The 17 T cell receptor beta chains reported below all come from one sample, sequenced in a study of blood T cell repertoires in COVID-19. Only in-frame clones appear in the TCRdb table, and some are missing; sequencing was by immunoSEQ multiplex PCR. There are 310,000 or so clones in the sample; about nine tenths occur only once, and approximately 11% lies in the top ten. Sequenced sample: peripheral blood. These receptor sequences come from a woman under 40 with COVID-19, enrolled during active disease.

In the case of this clone: Other DNA sequences in this specimen translate into the identical CDR3. This chain connects TRBV5-1 to TRBJ1-1, with D possibly matching TRBD1 (5 bases). V lost 0 bases and J lost 5, with 11 bases in between. Germline assignment: CDR1 SGHRS and CDR2 YFSETQ. This CDR3 has 14 amino acids. CDR3 nucleotides: TGCGCCAGCAGCTTGGCAGGGAGGGGTACTGAAGCTTTCTTT. It yields the protein CASSLAGRGTEAFF.

This clone has a single count. The V call is TRBV5-4, the J call TRBJ2-7; no clear D. The CDR3 runs 13 residues. Germline values: CDR1 SGHNT, CDR2 YYREEE (reference sequence). V lost 0 bases to trimming and J lost 3 bases, with 7 bases between them. CDR3 sequence: CASSLGDNYEQYF. The CDR3, as DNA: TGTGCCAGCAGCTTGGGAGACAACTACGAGCAGTACTTC.

The J gene is TRBJ2-1, the V gene TRBV6-2 or TRBV6-3; D uncertain. The CDR3 spans 15 residues. V lost 3 bases to trimming and J lost 7 bases, with 16 bases between them. From germline, CDR1 is MNHEY and CDR2 SVGEGT. The CDR3 nucleotides are TGTGCCAGCAGTTATGGAGACCGAGCCCTTAATGAGCAGTTCTTC. Translated: CASSYGDRALNEQFF.

This clone was counted between two and nine times. This chain links TRBV6-2 or TRBV6-3 with TRBJ2-7; a weak D match, TRBD2 (7 bases). Germline loops: CDR1 MNHEY, CDR2 SVGEGT. CDR3 size: 15 residues. The V gene lost 5 bases and the J gene lost 5 bases, with 19 bases spanning the gap. The CDR3 sequence: CASSKHGGLLDEQYF. The CDR3 coding sequence is TGTGCCAGCAGTAAACACGGGGGGCTGTTGGACGAGCAGTACTTC.

The V call is TRBV19, the J call TRBJ1-5; D may be TRBD1 (5 bases). Trimming took off 9 bases at V and 2 bases at J, with 17 bases between the two ends. The germline V gene encodes CDR1 LNHDA and CDR2 SQIVND (reference sequence). The CDR3 is 15 amino acids. This chain's CDR3 is CASRTQRGGNQPQHF. CDR3 coding DNA: TGTGCCAGCAGAACCCAAAGGGGTGGCAATCAGCCCCAGCATTTT.

This chain connects TRBV6-5 to TRBJ2-2; D is unclear. This CDR3 is built from 15 residues. The germline CDR1 and CDR2 sequences are MNHEY and SVGAGI. The V and J ends lost 6 bases and 1 base respectively, with 12 bases between them. Here the CDR3 reads CASRPLRLNTGELFF. DNA of the CDR3: TGTGCCAGCAGGCCCCTCAGGTTGAACACCGGGGAGCTGTTTTTT.

The chain recombines TRBV19 with TRBJ2-7, with a tentative D call TRBD1 (6 bases). The CDR3 contains 16 residues. V shed 5 bases and J shed 2 bases, with 19 bases lying between them. From germline, CDR1 is LNHDA and CDR2 SQIVND (reference sequence). The CDR3 sequence: CASSSLTGINPYEQYF. CDR3 coding DNA: TGTGCCAGTAGTTCACTAACAGGGATAAATCCCTACGAGCAGTACTTC.

V gene TRBV6-6 combines with J gene TRBJ2-2, with 7 bases matching TRBD2. Trimming cost V 3 bases and J 5 bases; bases outside gene matches: 6. Germline V gene data show CDR1 as MNHNY and CDR2 as SVGAGI (reference sequence). The CDR3 loop spans 15 amino acids. The CDR3 spells CASSYWGEGTGELFF. In DNA, the CDR3 is TGTGCCAGCAGTTATTGGGGGGAGGGTACCGGGGAGCTGTTTTTT.

J is TRBJ2-7 and V is TRBV6-6; 12 bases line up with TRBD2. The CDR3 extends over 16 amino acids. The ends lost 2 bases at V and 0 bases at J; junction bases unmatched: 2. Germline assignment: CDR1 MNHNY and CDR2 SVGAGI (reference sequence). For the CDR3, the DNA is TGTGCCAGCAGTTACCCGACTAGCGGGGGCTCCTACGAGCAGTACTTC. This gives the protein CASSYPTSGGSYEQYF.

The CDR3 reads CASSLGGQNEQFF. The DNA for the CDR3 is TGTGCCAGCAGCTTAGGGGGACAGAATGAGCAGTTCTTC. This chain joins TRBV13 and TRBJ2-1; the match to TRBD1 covers 7 bases. V shed 0 bases and J 7 bases; nucleotides not matched to a gene: 0. In germline, CDR1 is PRHDT, CDR2 FYEKMQ (reference sequence). The CDR3 consists of 13 residues.

The chain is built from TRBV4-1 and TRBJ1-4; possibly TRBD1 for D (5 bases). Germline V CDR1 and CDR2: MGHRA, YSYEKL. The CDR3 contains 16 residues. V was trimmed by 4 bases and J by 0 bases, leaving 12 bases between them. The CDR3 reads CASSPGEGATNEKLFF. For the CDR3, the DNA is TGCGCCAGCAGCCCGGGGGAGGGCGCAACTAATGAAAAACTGTTTTTT.

This chain uses TRBV19 with TRBJ2-1; TRBD2 matches 10 bases. V lost 6 bases, J lost 0 bases, and 8 bases stayed unmatched. This CDR3 is 17 amino acids long. Per germline, CDR1 LNHDA and CDR2 SQIVND (reference sequence). CDR3 coding DNA: TGTGCCAGTAGAACTAGCGGGAAAGGAGGCTCCTACAATGAGCAGTTCTTC. Protein sequence: CASRTSGKGGSYNEQFF.

This chain uses TRBV5-1 with TRBJ1-2; the match to TRBD1 covers 7 bases. Unmatched junction bases numbered 6, after V lost 0 bases and J lost 4 bases. Per germline, CDR1 SGHRS and CDR2 YFSETQ. CDR3 length equals 15 residues. CDR3 loop: CASSLGQGPLYGYTF. In DNA form, the CDR3 reads TGCGCCAGCAGCTTGGGACAGGGACCCCTCTATGGCTACACCTTC.

The chain couples TRBV21-1 to TRBJ2-3; TRBD1, as called in the table, went unchecked against the DNA. TRBV21-1 corresponds to a pseudogene. CDR3 size: 16 residues. The CDR3 DNA follows: TGTGCCAGCAGCCTAAGCGGACAGGCGAGCACAGATACGCAGTATTTT. Protein product: CASSLSGQASTDTQYF.

The genes are TRBV5-4 and TRBJ1-1, with D possibly TRBD1 on 6 matching bases. The CDR3 has 14 residues. Germline CDR1 and CDR2: SGHNT and YYREEE (reference sequence). V was clipped by 1 base and J by 5 bases, with 12 bases between them. CDR3 DNA: TGTGCCAGCAGCTTGTCAGGGGTTCTTACTGAAGCTTTCTTT. Residues: CASSLSGVLTEAFF.

The chain links TRBV18 to TRBJ2-1; tentatively, D is TRBD1 (6 bases). V lost 6 bases and J lost 2, with 14 bases in between. The germline V gene has CDR1 KGHSH and CDR2 LQKENI. The CDR3 extends over 15 amino acids. CDR3 protein: CASSNGQGTYNEQFF. Here the CDR3 DNA reads TGTGCCAGCTCGAACGGCCAGGGGACCTACAATGAGCAGTTCTTC.

The CDR3 reads CASNFPPSLRGNMNTEAFF. DNA of the CDR3: TGTGCCAGCAACTTTCCCCCCTCGCTCCGGGGAAACATGAACACTGAAGCTTTCTTT. This chain connects TRBV5-4 to TRBJ1-1, with D hard to call. Per the germline V gene, CDR1 is SGHNT and CDR2 is YYREEE (reference sequence). Trimming cost V 6 bases and J 0 bases, with 27 bases left between them. CDR3 length: 19 residues.